These T cell receptor beta chains were read from a single sample in a study of blood T cells in healthy people across ages. TCRdb independently ran MiXCR on the 5' RACE reads; one entry per CDR3 protein. The sample lists 650,000 to 900,000 distinct CDR3 sequences; around two thirds were seen once. Sequences were obtained from blood. The receptor set was obtained from a man aged 25-45 years in good health. CDR3s include the opening cysteine and the closing phenylalanine or tryptophan. A D gene is named only where the DNA matches it firmly. Clone size is given for some rows only: seen once, a few or many times, or a class if the clone is expanded.

J gene: TRBJ2-7
D gene: -
V gene: TRBV28
clone size: -
CDR3 DNA: TGTGCCAGCAGTATTTTCTCCTACGAGCAGTACTTC
CDR3 protein: CASSIFSYEQYF

J gene: TRBJ2-1
D gene: TRBD2
V gene: TRBV7-2
clone size: few
CDR3 DNA: TGTGCCAGCAGCTCGGGACTAGCGACCGATGAGCAGTTCTTC
CDR3 protein: CASSSGLATDEQFF

J gene: TRBJ2-3
D gene: TRBD2
V gene: TRBV4-2
clone size: few
CDR3 DNA: TGTGCCAGCCAGCTAACCTATAGCGGGGAACGGGGAGATACGCAGTATTTT
CDR3 protein: CASQLTYSGERGDTQYF

J gene: TRBJ2-1
D gene: TRBD2
V gene: TRBV9
clone size: -
CDR3 DNA: TGTGCCAGCAGCCCACTAGCGGGGGTCCACAATGAGCAGTTCTTC
CDR3 protein: CASSPLAGVHNEQFF

J gene: TRBJ2-1
D gene: -
V gene: TRBV27
clone size: -
CDR3 DNA: TGTGCCAGCAGGGAAATTCCACTAGCCTGGAATGAGCAGTTCTTC
CDR3 protein: CASREIPLAWNEQFF

J gene: TRBJ2-5
D gene: TRBD1
V gene: TRBV15
clone size: -
CDR3 DNA: TGTGCCACCAGCAGAGATGTGGGACAGCAAGAGACCCAGTACTTC
CDR3 protein: CATSRDVGQQETQYF

J gene: TRBJ2-5
D gene: -
V gene: TRBV6-6
clone size: -
CDR3 DNA: TGTGCCAGCAGTTACTCGGGAGGGACAGTGGAGACCCAGTACTTC
CDR3 protein: CASSYSGGTVETQYF

J gene: TRBJ2-7
D gene: -
V gene: TRBV28
clone size: -
CDR3 DNA: TGTGCCAGCGGGGAAAGACCGGGACCGGAAACCTACGAGCAGTACTTC
CDR3 protein: CASGERPGPETYEQYF

J gene: TRBJ1-2
D gene: -
V gene: TRBV10-3
clone size: few
CDR3 DNA: TGTGCCACGGAAGGAGGACCGGAAGACTATGGCTACACCTTC
CDR3 protein: CATEGGPEDYGYTF

J gene: TRBJ2-5
D gene: -
V gene: TRBV3-1
clone size: -
CDR3 DNA: TGTGCCAGCAGCCCCCTCCGGCAGGGAAAAGAGACCCAGTACTTC
CDR3 protein: CASSPLRQGKETQYF

J gene: TRBJ2-2
D gene: TRBD1
V gene: TRBV6-2/TRBV6-3
clone size: -
CDR3 DNA: TGTGCCAGCCTTACAGGGGGCGCTGAAACCGGGGAGCTGTTTTTT
CDR3 protein: CASLTGGAETGELFF

J gene: TRBJ1-4
D gene: -
V gene: TRBV4-1
clone size: -
CDR3 DNA: TGCGCCAGCAGCCAAGGACAGGCAGGTGAAAAACTGTTTTTT
CDR3 protein: CASSQGQAGEKLFF

J gene: TRBJ2-1
D gene: -
V gene: TRBV29-1
clone size: -
CDR3 DNA: TGCAGCGTTCGGCTAGGTTTCGATGAGCAGTTCTTC
CDR3 protein: CSVRLGFDEQFF

J gene: TRBJ2-2
D gene: -
V gene: TRBV20-1
clone size: -
CDR3 DNA: TGCAGTGCTAGAGAACAGTTCACCGGGGAGCTGTTTTTT
CDR3 protein: CSAREQFTGELFF

J gene: TRBJ2-3
D gene: -
V gene: TRBV7-3
clone size: few
CDR3 DNA: TGTGCCAGCAGCTTATCTAGCGTTACCACAGATACGCAGTATTTT
CDR3 protein: CASSLSSVTTDTQYF

J gene: TRBJ2-3
D gene: -
V gene: TRBV10-3
clone size: -
CDR3 DNA: TGTGCCATCAGCCTGGGACCAGAAGCAGATACGCAGTATTTT
CDR3 protein: CAISLGPEADTQYF

J gene: TRBJ1-5
D gene: TRBD1
V gene: TRBV12-3/TRBV12-4
clone size: -
CDR3 DNA: TGTGCCAGCAGTTTACTAACAGGGGGCACTCAGCCCCAGCATTTT
CDR3 protein: CASSLLTGGTQPQHF

J gene: TRBJ2-2
D gene: -
V gene: TRBV4-3
clone size: -
CDR3 DNA: TGCGCCAGCAGCCCCGGACGATCGAACACCGGGGAGCTGTTTTTT
CDR3 protein: CASSPGRSNTGELFF

J gene: TRBJ2-3
D gene: -
V gene: TRBV6-1
clone size: -
CDR3 DNA: TGTGCCAGCAGTGAAATCGGTCTTGGCGGGGGCACAGATACGCAGTATTTT
CDR3 protein: CASSEIGLGGGTDTQYF

J gene: TRBJ1-2
D gene: TRBD1
V gene: TRBV29-1
clone size: -
CDR3 DNA: TGCAGCTCTTGGGGACAGGCCACCGGCTACACCTTC
CDR3 protein: CSSWGQATGYTF

J gene: TRBJ2-3
D gene: TRBD2
V gene: TRBV6-1
clone size: -
CDR3 DNA: TGTGCCAGCAGTGAGACTAGCGGAACTAGCACAGATACGCAGTATTTT
CDR3 protein: CASSETSGTSTDTQYF

J gene: TRBJ1-5
D gene: -
V gene: TRBV28
clone size: -
CDR3 DNA: TGTGCCAGCAGTTTGACAGCAAACACCATAAGCAATCAGCCCCAGCATTTT
CDR3 protein: CASSLTANTISNQPQHF

J gene: TRBJ1-2
D gene: -
V gene: TRBV4-2
clone size: -
CDR3 DNA: TGTGCCAGCAGCCAGGAAAGGGAGTATGGCTACACCTTC
CDR3 protein: CASSQEREYGYTF

J gene: TRBJ2-1
D gene: TRBD1
V gene: TRBV4-2
clone size: -
CDR3 DNA: TGTGCCAGCAGCCAAGAAATGGCGGGTGGGACAGGGGATTTAGATGAGCAGTTCTTC
CDR3 protein: CASSQEMAGGTGDLDEQFF

J gene: TRBJ2-3
D gene: -
V gene: TRBV7-6
clone size: few
CDR3 DNA: TGTGCCAGCAGCTTAGTGGGGGCCTCAGATACGCAGTATTTT
CDR3 protein: CASSLVGASDTQYF

J gene: TRBJ1-2
D gene: -
V gene: TRBV2
clone size: -
CDR3 DNA: TGTGCCAGGGGTACAGGGAACTATGGCTACACCTTC
CDR3 protein: CARGTGNYGYTF

J gene: TRBJ2-6
D gene: -
V gene: TRBV11-2
clone size: -
CDR3 DNA: TGTGCCAGCAGCCGCTACGGGTTCTCTGGGGCCAACGTCCTGACTTTC
CDR3 protein: CASSRYGFSGANVLTF

J gene: TRBJ2-3
D gene: -
V gene: TRBV9
clone size: once
CDR3 DNA: TGTGCCAACAGCGTAGCTGGGGGCACAGATACGCAGTATTTT
CDR3 protein: CANSVAGGTDTQYF

J gene: TRBJ2-7
D gene: -
V gene: TRBV7-9
clone size: -
CDR3 DNA: TGTGCCAGCAGCCCTAGAGCAGGGGACTACGAGCAGTACTTC
CDR3 protein: CASSPRAGDYEQYF

J gene: TRBJ1-2
D gene: -
V gene: TRBV10-3
clone size: -
CDR3 DNA: TGTGCCATCAGCGCTCCGGGGGGCCTTCAAGGCTACACCTTC
CDR3 protein: CAISAPGGLQGYTF

J gene: TRBJ2-5
D gene: -
V gene: TRBV4-2
clone size: -
CDR3 DNA: TGTGCCAGCAGCCAAGGGGCTCAGTACCAAGAGACCCAGTACTTC
CDR3 protein: CASSQGAQYQETQYF

J gene: TRBJ2-5
D gene: -
V gene: TRBV5-1
clone size: few
CDR3 DNA: TGCGCCAGCAGCCCGTCCATAGCTTTGGGAGAGCAGTACTTC
CDR3 protein: CASSPSIALGEQYF